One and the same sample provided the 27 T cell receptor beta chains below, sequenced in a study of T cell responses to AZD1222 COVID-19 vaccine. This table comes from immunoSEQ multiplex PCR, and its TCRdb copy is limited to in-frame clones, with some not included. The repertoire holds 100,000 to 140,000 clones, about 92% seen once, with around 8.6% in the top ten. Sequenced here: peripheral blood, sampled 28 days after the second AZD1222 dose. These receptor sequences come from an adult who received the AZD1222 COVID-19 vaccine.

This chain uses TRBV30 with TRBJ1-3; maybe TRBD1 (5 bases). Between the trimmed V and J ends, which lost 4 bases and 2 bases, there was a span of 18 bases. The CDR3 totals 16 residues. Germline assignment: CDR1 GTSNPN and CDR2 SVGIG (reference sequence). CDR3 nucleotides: TGTGCCTGGATCACTCAGGGAGGTTCGACTGGAAACACCATATATTTT. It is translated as CAWITQGGSTGNTIYF.

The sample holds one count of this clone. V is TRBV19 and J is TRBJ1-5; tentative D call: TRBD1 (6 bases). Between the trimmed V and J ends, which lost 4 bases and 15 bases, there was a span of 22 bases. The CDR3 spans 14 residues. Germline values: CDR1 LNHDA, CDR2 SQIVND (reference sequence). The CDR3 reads CASSNRQAQWAMHF. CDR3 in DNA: TGTGCCAGTAGTAACAGACAGGCCCAATGGGCCATGCATTTT.

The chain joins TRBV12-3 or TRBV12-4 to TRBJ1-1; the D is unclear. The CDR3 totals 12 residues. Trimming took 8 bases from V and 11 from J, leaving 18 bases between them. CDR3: CASRDYGDWAFF. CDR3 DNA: TGTGCCAGCCGGGATTACGGGGATTGGGCTTTCTTT.

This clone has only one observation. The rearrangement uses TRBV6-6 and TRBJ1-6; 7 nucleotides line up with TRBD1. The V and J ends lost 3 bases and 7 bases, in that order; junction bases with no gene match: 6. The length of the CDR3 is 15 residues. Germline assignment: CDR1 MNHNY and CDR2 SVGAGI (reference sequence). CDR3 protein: CASSYYRGGNSPLHF. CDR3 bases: TGTGCCAGCAGTTATTACAGGGGCGGGAATTCACCCCTCCACTTT.

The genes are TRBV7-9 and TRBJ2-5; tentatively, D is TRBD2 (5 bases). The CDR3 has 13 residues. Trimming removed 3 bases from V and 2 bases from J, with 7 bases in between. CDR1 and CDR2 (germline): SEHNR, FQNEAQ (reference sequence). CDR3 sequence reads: CASSFSEQETQYF. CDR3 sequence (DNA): TGTGCCAGCAGCTTTAGCGAACAAGAGACCCAGTACTTC.

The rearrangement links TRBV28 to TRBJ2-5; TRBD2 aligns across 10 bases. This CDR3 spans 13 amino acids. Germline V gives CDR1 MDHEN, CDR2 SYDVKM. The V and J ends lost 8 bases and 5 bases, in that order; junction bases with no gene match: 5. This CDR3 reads CASQREGGETQYF. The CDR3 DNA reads TGTGCCAGCCAGCGGGAGGGCGGCGAGACCCAGTACTTC.

The CDR3 DNA follows: TGTGCCAGCAAAGCAGCCGATGAAAAACTGTTTTTT. It specifies CASKAADEKLFF. The V and J genes are TRBV7-3 and TRBJ1-4; the D is unclear. Between the trimmed V and J ends, which lost 7 bases and 6 bases, there was a span of 9 bases. In germline, CDR1 is SGHTA, CDR2 FQGTGA. This CDR3 comprises 12 residues.

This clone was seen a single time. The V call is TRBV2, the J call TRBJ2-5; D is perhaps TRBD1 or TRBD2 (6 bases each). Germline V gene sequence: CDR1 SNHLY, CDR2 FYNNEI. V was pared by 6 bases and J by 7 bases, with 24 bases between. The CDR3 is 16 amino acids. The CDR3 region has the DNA TGTGCCAGCAGGGAGGGGGTTCACCCTACTGATGTGACCCAGTACTTC. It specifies CASREGVHPTDVTQYF.

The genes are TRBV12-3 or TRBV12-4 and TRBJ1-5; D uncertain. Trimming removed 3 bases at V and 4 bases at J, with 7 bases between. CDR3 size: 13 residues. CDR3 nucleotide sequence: TGTGCCAGCAGTTTTCAAGGGAATCAGCCCCAGCATTTT. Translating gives CASSFQGNQPQHF.

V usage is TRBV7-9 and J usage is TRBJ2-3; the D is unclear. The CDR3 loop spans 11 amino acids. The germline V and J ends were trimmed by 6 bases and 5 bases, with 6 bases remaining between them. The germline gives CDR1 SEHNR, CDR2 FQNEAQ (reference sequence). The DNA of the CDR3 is TGTGCCAGCAGGGTCGGAGATACGCAGTATTTT. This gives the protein CASRVGDTQYF.

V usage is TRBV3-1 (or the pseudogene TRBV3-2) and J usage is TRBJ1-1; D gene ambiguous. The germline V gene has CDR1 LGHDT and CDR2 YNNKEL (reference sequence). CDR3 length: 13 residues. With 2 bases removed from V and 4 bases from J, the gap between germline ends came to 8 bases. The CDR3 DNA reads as TGTGCCAGCAGCCAACTCAAGGTCACTGAAGCTTTCTTT. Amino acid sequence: CASSQLKVTEAFF.

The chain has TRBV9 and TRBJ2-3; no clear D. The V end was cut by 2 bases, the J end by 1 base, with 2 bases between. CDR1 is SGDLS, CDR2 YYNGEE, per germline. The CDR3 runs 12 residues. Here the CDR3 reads CASSVGTDTQYF. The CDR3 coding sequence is TGTGCCAGCAGCGTCGGCACAGATACGCAGTATTTT.

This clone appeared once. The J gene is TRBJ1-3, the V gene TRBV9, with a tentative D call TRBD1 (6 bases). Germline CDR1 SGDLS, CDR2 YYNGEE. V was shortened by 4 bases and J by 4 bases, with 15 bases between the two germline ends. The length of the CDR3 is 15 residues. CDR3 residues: CASSPTQGIGNTIYF. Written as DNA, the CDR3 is TGTGCCAGCAGCCCAACACAGGGTATAGGAAACACCATATATTTT.

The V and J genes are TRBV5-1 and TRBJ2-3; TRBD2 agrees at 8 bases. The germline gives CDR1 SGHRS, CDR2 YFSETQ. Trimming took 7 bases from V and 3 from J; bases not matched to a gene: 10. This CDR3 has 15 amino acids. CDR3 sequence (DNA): TGCGCCAGCGGTTGGGGCGGGAGGTGGACAGATACGCAGTATTTT. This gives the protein CASGWGGRWTDTQYF.

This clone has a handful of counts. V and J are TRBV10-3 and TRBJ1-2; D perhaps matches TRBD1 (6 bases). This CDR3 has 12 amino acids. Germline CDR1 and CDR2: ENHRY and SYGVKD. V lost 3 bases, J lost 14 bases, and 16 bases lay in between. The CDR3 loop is CAISETGSPETF. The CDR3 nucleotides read TGTGCCATCAGTGAAACAGGGTCTCCGGAGACCTTC.

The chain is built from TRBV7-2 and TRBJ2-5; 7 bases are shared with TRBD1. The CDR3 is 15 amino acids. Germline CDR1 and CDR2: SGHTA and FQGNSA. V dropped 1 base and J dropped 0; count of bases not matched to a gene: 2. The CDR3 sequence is CASSLGQGNQETQYF. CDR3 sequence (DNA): TGTGCCAGCAGCTTAGGACAGGGAAACCAAGAGACCCAGTACTTC.

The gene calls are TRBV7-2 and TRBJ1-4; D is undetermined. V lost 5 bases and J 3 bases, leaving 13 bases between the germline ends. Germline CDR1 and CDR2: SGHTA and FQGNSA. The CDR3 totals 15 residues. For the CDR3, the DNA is TGTGCCAGCAGCCCTGCGTTACTGCCTAATGAAAAACTGTTTTTT. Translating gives CASSPALLPNEKLFF.

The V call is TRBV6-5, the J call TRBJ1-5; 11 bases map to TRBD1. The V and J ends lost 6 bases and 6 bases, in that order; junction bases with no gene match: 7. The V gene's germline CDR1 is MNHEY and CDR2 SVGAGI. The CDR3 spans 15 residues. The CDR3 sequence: CASRPGTGGFQPQHF. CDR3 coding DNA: TGTGCCAGCAGACCCGGGACAGGGGGGTTTCAGCCCCAGCATTTT.

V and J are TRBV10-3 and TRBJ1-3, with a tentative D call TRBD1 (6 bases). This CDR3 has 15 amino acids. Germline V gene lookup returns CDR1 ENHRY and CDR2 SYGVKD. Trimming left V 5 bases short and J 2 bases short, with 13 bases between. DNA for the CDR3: TGTGCCATCAGTAAACAGGGATACACTGGAAACACCATATATTTT. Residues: CAISKQGYTGNTIYF.

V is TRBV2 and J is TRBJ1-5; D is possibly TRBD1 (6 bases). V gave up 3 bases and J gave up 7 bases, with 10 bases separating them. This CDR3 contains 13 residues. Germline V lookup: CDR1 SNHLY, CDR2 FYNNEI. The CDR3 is CASSEGAWQPQHF. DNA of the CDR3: TGTGCCAGCAGTGAGGGGGCCTGGCAGCCCCAGCATTTT.

The CDR3 DNA reads TGCGCCAGCAGCTTCGGATCCCGAGGGGAAAAACTGTTTTTT. Encoded protein: CASSFGSRGEKLFF. The chain uses TRBV5-1 and TRBJ1-4; D ambiguous. Germline assignment: CDR1 SGHRS and CDR2 YFSETQ. This CDR3 contains 14 residues. V lost 2 bases, J lost 8 bases, and 13 bases lay in between.

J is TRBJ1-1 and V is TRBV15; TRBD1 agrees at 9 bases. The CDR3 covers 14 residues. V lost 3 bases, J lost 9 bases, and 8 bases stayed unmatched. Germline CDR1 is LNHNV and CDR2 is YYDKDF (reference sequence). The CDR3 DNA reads TGTGCCACCAGCAGGGATGGACAGGGGAGAAAAGCTTTCTTT. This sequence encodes CATSRDGQGRKAFF.

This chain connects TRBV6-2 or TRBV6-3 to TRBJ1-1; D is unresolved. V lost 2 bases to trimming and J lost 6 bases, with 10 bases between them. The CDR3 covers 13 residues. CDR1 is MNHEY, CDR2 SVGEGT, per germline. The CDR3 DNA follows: TGTGCCAGCAGTTACCTAAGACGGGCTGAAGCTTTCTTT. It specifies CASSYLRRAEAFF.

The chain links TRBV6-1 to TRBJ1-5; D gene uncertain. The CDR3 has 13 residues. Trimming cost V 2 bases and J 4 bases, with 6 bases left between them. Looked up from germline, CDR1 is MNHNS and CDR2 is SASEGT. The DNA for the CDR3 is TGTGCCAGCAGTGAATTAGGGAATCAGCCCCAGCATTTT. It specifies CASSELGNQPQHF.

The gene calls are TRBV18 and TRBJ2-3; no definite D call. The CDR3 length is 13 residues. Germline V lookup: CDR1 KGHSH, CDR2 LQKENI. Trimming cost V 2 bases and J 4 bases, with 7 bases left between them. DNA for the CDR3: TGTGCCAGCTCACCAAGTCCCTCAGATACGCAGTATTTT. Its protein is CASSPSPSDTQYF.

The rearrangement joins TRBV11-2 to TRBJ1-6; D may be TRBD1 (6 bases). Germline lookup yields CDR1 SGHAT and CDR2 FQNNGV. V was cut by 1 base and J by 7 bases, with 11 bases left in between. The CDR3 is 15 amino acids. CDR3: CASSLAPGVNSPLHF. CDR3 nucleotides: TGTGCCAGCAGCTTAGCCCCAGGGGTAAATTCACCCCTCCACTTT.

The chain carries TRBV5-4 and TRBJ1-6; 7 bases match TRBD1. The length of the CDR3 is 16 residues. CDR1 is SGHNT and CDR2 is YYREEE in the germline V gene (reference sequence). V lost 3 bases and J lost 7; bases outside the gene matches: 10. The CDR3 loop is CASSSARDRENSPLHF. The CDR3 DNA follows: TGTGCCAGCAGCTCTGCGAGGGACAGAGAGAATTCACCCCTCCACTTT.